These 8 T cell receptor beta chains originate from one sample sequenced in a study of shared clonotypes between healthy human individuals. Terminally differentiated effector memory CD45RA+ cells were excluded by CCR7 positive selection of CD45RO-negative cells. The table came from immunoSEQ multiplex PCR; TCRdb's copy has only in-frame clones and leaves some out. The data contain about 2.1 million clones, around 93% of them singletons. The sample comprised naive CD8+ T cells from PBMCs. Source of these receptors: a man aged 18 to 29 in good health. Some clones in this sample may be carry-over from other donors' samples.

This clone showed up just once. The same CDR3 is also encoded by other DNA sequences in this sample. V and J are TRBV6-1 and TRBJ1-4; 7 bases align to TRBD1. CDR3 length equals 15 residues. Germline CDR1 MNHNS, CDR2 SASEGT. J lost 8 bases, V lost 2 bases, and 8 bases had no gene match. The DNA of the CDR3 is TGTGCCAGCAGTGAACTCAGGGGGGCAAACGAAAAACTGTTTTTT. Amino acid sequence: CASSELRGANEKLFF.

This clone showed up just once. The CDR3 DNA is TGTGCCAGCAGCTTAGTTGGGACAGGGGTGGGCAACGAGCAGTACTTC. Residues: CASSLVGTGVGNEQYF. The chain has TRBV11-2 and TRBJ2-7, with 10 bases that match TRBD1. This CDR3 has 16 residues. V gave up 1 base and J gave up 5 bases; unmatched junction bases: 8. Germline CDR1 and CDR2: SGHAT and FQNNGV.

The gene calls are TRBV2 and TRBJ2-5; 7 bases align to TRBD1. J was trimmed by 2 bases and V by 1 base; bases with no gene match: 16. The CDR3 runs 19 residues. Germline V gene data show CDR1 as SNHLY and CDR2 as FYNNEI. CDR3 in amino acids: CASSEDLWSGTEMQETQYF. Here the CDR3 DNA reads TGTGCCAGCAGTGAAGATTTGTGGAGTGGGACAGAAATGCAAGAGACCCAGTACTTC.

The gene calls are TRBV29-1 and TRBJ2-1; D may be TRBD1 or TRBD2 (5 bases each). Germline values: CDR1 SQVTM, CDR2 ANQGSEA. This CDR3 region has 18 residues. The germline V and J ends were trimmed by 1 base and 9 bases, with 28 bases remaining between them. The CDR3: CSVEAEGRQTLPTGEQFF. For the CDR3, the DNA is TGCAGCGTTGAAGCTGAGGGGAGACAGACACTTCCCACAGGTGAGCAGTTCTTC.

The chain uses TRBV6-1 and TRBJ1-5; D gene uncertain. This CDR3 is 20 amino acids long. Trimming removed 2 bases at V and 0 bases at J, with 23 bases between. Germline CDR1 reads MNHNS; CDR2 reads SASEGT. DNA of the CDR3: TGTGCCAGCAGTGAAATGAGCGTCCCCTCGAGGTATTATAGCAATCAGCCCCAGCATTTT. Its protein product is CASSEMSVPSRYYSNQPQHF.

The chain joins TRBV5-1 to TRBJ2-5; D may be TRBD2 (5 bases). The CDR3 covers 11 residues. With 7 bases removed from V and 14 bases from J, the gap between germline ends came to 18 bases. Looked up from germline, CDR1 is SGHRS and CDR2 is YFSETQ. CDR3 residues: CASGDLLEAYF. CDR3 sequence (DNA): TGCGCCAGCGGGGATTTACTAGAAGCTTACTTC.

The chain joins TRBV14 to TRBJ1-1, with TRBD1 matching over 8 bases. V lost 1 base, J lost 2 bases, and 12 bases stayed unmatched. The CDR3 is 18 residues long. Germline assignment: CDR1 SGHDN and CDR2 FVKESK. CDR3 nucleotides: TGTGCCAGCAGCCAAGTAGCAGGGGGCGTATGGGGAAACACTGAAGCTTTCTTT. Residues: CASSQVAGGVWGNTEAFF.

The chain carries TRBV27 and TRBJ1-2; D possibly corresponds to TRBD1 (5 bases). The CDR3 is 15 residues long. The germline gives CDR1 MNHEY, CDR2 SMNVEV (reference sequence). Trimming stripped 5 bases from V and 6 bases from J, with 19 bases between. CDR3 sequence (DNA): TGTGCCAGCAGTGCCCATAAACAGGACCCGGATGGCTACACCTTC. As protein: CASSAHKQDPDGYTF.